This T cell receptor beta chain was retrieved from a study of T cell clonotyping in hematopoietic cell transplantation. CDR1 is SQVTM and CDR2 is ANQGSEA in the germline V gene. The CDR3 sequence is 13 residues long. V was pared by 6 bases and J by 0 bases, with 4 bases of the junction left unmatched. In this sample, this clone turned up once. Its target is unknown. The study, taken as a whole, reports: Recipient TCR diversity dropped after transplant; expanded clonotypes rose from day 30 to 180. Cells were unsorted, so CD4 and CD8 contributions were not separated. Few recipient clonotypes overlapped donors; over 97% were de novo at given depth.

The protocol was immunoSEQ multiplex PCR, while the TCRdb copy is restricted to in-frame clones and leaves out a portion. The sample holds fewer than 80,000 clones, approximately 94% seen once. This chain uses TRBV29-1 with TRBJ1-1; 7 bases align to TRBD1. The sequenced material came from peripheral blood mononuclear cells. This TCR was sampled from a man in his forties or fifties in good health. Some clones in this sample may be carry-over from other donors' samples. The CDR3 sequence: CSVNRGLNTEAFF. The CDR3 bases are TGCAGCGTGAACAGGGGCCTGAACACTGAAGCTTTCTTT.